This entry features one T cell receptor (beta chain) sequence. Its antigen is as yet unknown. Profiled with immunoSEQ multiplex PCR; TCRdb holds only in-frame clones, not every one. The data contain some 52,000 clones, approximately 88% of them seen just once; the ten biggest clones take up 12%. Unmatched junction bases numbered 5, after V lost 0 bases and J lost 1 base. The CDR3 covers 16 residues. Germline V gene sequence: CDR1 LNHDA, CDR2 SQIVND (reference sequence). This sample is part of a study of OX40 agonist ivuxolimab in advanced cancers. About the study: Anti-PD-1, anti-PD-L1 or anti-CTLA-4 therapy given earlier was allowed, and around 40% had some.

Study-level points and caveats: Clonal expansion from baseline to week 6 occurred in both CD4+ and CD8+ T cells. In the 0.1-3.0 mg/kg groups, partial responders showed among the lowest expansion. Some nonresponders also had low normalized T-cell clonal expansion.

The gene calls are TRBV19 and TRBJ1-1, with 7 bases matching TRBD1. The sequence derives from an adult with an advanced solid tumor such as melanoma, head and neck, liver or kidney cancer. Sequenced material: CD4+ or CD8+ T cells sorted from blood, taken in a trial of the OX40 agonist ivuxolimab. For the CDR3, the DNA is TGTGCCAGTAGTATAGATCCCGGGACAGCGAACACTGAAGCTTTCTTT. Translating it yields CASSIDPGTANTEAFF. Drawing the rest from reference TRBV19 and TRBJ1-1, the complete variable domain is DGGITQSPKYLFRKEGQNVTLSCEQNLNHDAMYWYRQDPGQGLRLIYYSQIVNDFQKGDIAEGYSVSREKKESFPLTVTSAQKNPTAFYLCASSIDPGTANTEAFFGQGTRLTVV.